Detailed here is one T cell receptor (beta chain). The data were taken from a study of cytomegalovirus exposure and HLA in healthy donors. These donors, healthy bone marrow donors, were studied. Primers included in the PCR were 60 Vbeta and 13 Jbeta primers. Study processing details: The count from a later analysis was roughly 80 million unique TCR beta chains, about 9.9 million of them shared. The assay was immunoSEQ multiplex PCR, and TCRdb's table has in-frame clones only and misses some. That table furnishes V, J and clone size, whereas the DNA furnished D and trimming. The sample contains roughly 160,000 clones, 82% of which appear only once. The CDR3 has 16 residues. CDR1 is SGHVS and CDR2 is FQNEAQ in the germline V gene. With V trimmed by 6 bases and J by 6 bases, 13 bases remained unmatched.

V usage is TRBV7-8 and J usage is TRBJ2-1; 8 bases map to TRBD1. The source is a middle-aged man in good health and CMV-seropositive. Sequenced material: PBMCs. The CDR3, as DNA: TGTGCCAGCAGATCACTCCGGACAGGGCGTGGCAATGAGCAGTTCTTC. Protein: CASRSLRTGRGNEQFF.